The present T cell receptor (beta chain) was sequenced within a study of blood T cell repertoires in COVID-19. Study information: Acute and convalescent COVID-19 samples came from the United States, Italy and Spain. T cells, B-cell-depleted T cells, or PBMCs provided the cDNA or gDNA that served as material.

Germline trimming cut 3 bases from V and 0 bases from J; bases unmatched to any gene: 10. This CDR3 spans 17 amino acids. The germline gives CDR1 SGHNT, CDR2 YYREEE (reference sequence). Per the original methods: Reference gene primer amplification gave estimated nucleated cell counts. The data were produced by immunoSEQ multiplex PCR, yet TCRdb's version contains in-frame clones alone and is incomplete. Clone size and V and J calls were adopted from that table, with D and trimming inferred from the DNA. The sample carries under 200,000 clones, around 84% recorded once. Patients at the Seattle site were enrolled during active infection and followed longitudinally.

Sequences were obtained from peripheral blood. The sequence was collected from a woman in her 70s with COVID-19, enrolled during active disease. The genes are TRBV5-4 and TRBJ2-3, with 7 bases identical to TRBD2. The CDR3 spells CASSWPRGEGSTDTQYF. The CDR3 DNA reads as TGTGCCAGCAGCTGGCCCCGGGGGGAGGGAAGCACAGATACGCAGTATTTT.